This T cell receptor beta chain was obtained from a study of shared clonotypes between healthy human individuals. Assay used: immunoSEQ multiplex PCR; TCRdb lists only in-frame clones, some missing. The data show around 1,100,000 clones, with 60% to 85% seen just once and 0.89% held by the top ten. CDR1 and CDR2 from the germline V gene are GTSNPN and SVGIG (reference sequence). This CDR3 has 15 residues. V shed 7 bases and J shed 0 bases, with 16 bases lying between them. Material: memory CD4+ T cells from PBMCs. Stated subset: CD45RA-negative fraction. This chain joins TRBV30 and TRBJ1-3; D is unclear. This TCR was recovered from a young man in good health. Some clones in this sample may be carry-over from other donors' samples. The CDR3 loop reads CASSGRTYSGNTIYF. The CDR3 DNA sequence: TGTGCCTCCAGCGGACGGACCTACTCTGGAAACACCATATATTTT. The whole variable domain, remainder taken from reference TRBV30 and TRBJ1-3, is SQTIHQWPATLVQPVGSPLSLECTVEGTSNPNLYWYRQAAGRGLQLLFYSVGIGQISSEVPQNLSASRPQDRQFILSSKKLLLSDSGFYLCASSGRTYSGNTIYFGEGSWLTVV.